The 9 T cell receptor beta chains below come from one sample, sequenced in a study of technical replicates of blood from a handful of donors. The data were produced by immunoSEQ multiplex PCR, yet TCRdb's version contains in-frame clones alone and is incomplete. The sample shows 65,000 to 80,000 clones, about 97% of them seen only once. Material: T cells isolated from PBMCs. Receptor source: a human donor in good health.

The rearrangement joins TRBV7-3 to TRBJ2-7; D might be TRBD1 (6 bases). The CDR3 is 14 residues long. With 5 bases removed from V and 4 bases from J, the gap between germline ends came to 15 bases. Germline CDR1 and CDR2: SGHTA and FQGTGA. The CDR3 protein is CASSQQGVGYEQYF. CDR3 coding DNA: TGTGCCAGCAGCCAACAGGGAGTCGGGTACGAGCAGTACTTC.

This chain connects TRBV6-5 to TRBJ1-2; the match to TRBD1 covers 7 bases. The V gene end was trimmed by 4 bases and the J gene end by 4 bases; junction bases not matched to a gene: 3. Germline CDR1 and CDR2: MNHEY and SVGAGI. The CDR3 extends over 13 amino acids. CDR3 loop: CASSSGQLYGYTF. The CDR3, as DNA: TGTGCCAGCAGTTCGGGACAGCTCTATGGCTACACCTTC.

This chain connects TRBV30 to TRBJ1-3; D is ambiguous. This CDR3 region has 14 residues. V shed 3 bases and J shed 0 bases, with 9 bases lying between them. In germline, CDR1 is GTSNPN, CDR2 SVGIG (reference sequence). CDR3 amino acids: CAWRATNSGNTIYF. The CDR3 nucleotides read TGTGCCTGGAGAGCTACTAACTCTGGAAACACCATATATTTT.

The chain couples TRBV4-1 to TRBJ2-1, with 10 bases matching TRBD2. Germline loops: CDR1 MGHRA, CDR2 YSYEKL. This CDR3 comprises 15 residues. V lost 4 bases to trimming and J lost 9 bases; unmatched junction nucleotides: 9. The CDR3 region is CASSPTSGNGREQFF. The CDR3 bases are TGCGCCAGCAGCCCTACTAGCGGGAACGGGCGTGAGCAGTTCTTC.

V is TRBV5-6 and J is TRBJ1-2, with D unresolved. The ends were cut back, 6 bases at V and 0 bases at J, with 3 bases in the middle. The CDR3 has 11 residues. Germline V gene data show CDR1 as SGHDT and CDR2 as YYEEEE. The CDR3: CASNSNYGYTF. The DNA for the CDR3 is TGTGCCAGCAACTCTAACTATGGCTACACCTTC.

The V call is TRBV27, the J call TRBJ2-7; TRBD2 might be the D (6 bases). The germline V gene encodes CDR1 MNHEY and CDR2 SMNVEV (reference sequence). The CDR3 loop spans 14 amino acids. V was pared by 6 bases and J by 1 base, with 13 bases between. The CDR3: CASRPGTVSYEQYF. In DNA, the CDR3 is TGTGCCAGCAGACCAGGGACTGTTTCCTACGAGCAGTACTTC.

This chain joins TRBV30 and TRBJ2-7; 13 bases map to TRBD2. The CDR3 loop spans 12 amino acids. Germline CDR1 GTSNPN, CDR2 SVGIG (reference sequence). With V trimmed by 8 bases and J by 7 bases, 5 bases remained unmatched. Written as DNA, the CDR3 is TGTGCCGGCCCGGGACTAGCGGGAGAGCAGTACTTC. Translating it yields CAGPGLAGEQYF.

The chain has TRBV6-1 and TRBJ2-1; 8 nucleotides match TRBD2. With 1 base clipped from V and 0 bases from J, the junction kept 2 bases outside the gene matches. CDR3 length: 16 amino acids. Germline CDR1 reads MNHNS; CDR2 reads SASEGT. Here the CDR3 reads CASSEGAGVSYNEQFF. CDR3 DNA: TGTGCCAGCAGTGAAGGAGCGGGAGTCTCCTACAATGAGCAGTTCTTC.

This chain uses TRBV2 with TRBJ1-1; D is perhaps TRBD1 (6 bases). V lost 8 bases and J 3 bases, leaving 16 bases between the germline ends. CDR3 length equals 14 residues. Germline V lookup: CDR1 SNHLY, CDR2 FYNNEI. The CDR3 loop reads CASGEGGPYTEAFF. CDR3 nucleotide sequence: TGTGCCAGCGGGGAGGGGGGCCCCTACACTGAAGCTTTCTTT.